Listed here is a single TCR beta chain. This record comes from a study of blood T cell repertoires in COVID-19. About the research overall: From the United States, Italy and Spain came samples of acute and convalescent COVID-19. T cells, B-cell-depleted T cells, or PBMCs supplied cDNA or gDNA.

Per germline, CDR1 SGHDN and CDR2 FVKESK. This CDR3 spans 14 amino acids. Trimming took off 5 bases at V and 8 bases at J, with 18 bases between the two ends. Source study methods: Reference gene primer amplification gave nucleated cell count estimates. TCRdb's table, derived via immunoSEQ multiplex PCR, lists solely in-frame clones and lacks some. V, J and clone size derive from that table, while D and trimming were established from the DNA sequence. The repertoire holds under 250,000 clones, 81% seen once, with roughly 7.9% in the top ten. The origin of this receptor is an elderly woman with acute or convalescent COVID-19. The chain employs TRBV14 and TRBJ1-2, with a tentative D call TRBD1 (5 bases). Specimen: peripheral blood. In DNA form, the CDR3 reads TGTGCCAGCAGCGCACAGGATGGGGCCCTCGGCTACACCTTC. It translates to CASSAQDGALGYTF. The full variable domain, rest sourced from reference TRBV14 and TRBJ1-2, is EAGVTQFPSHSVIEKGQTVTLRCDPISGHDNLYWYRRVMGKEIKFLLHFVKESKQDESGMPNNRFLAERTGGTYSTLKVQPAELEDSGVYFCASSAQDGALGYTFGSGTRLTVV.